This TCR beta chain was observed in a study of shared clonotypes between healthy human individuals. Findings of the study overall: Naive subsets generally exceeded memory subsets in estimated richness.

As regards this clone: Its antigen is unknown.

Clones were sequenced by immunoSEQ multiplex PCR, and TCRdb holds only the in-frame ones, with some missing. This sample has over a million clones, with approximately 97% found just once. Germline V gives CDR1 ENHRY, CDR2 SYGVKD. The CDR3 is 15 amino acids. The V and J ends lost 10 bases and 1 base, in that order; junction bases with no gene match: 10. This chain links TRBV10-3 with TRBJ1-2, with 9 nucleotides matching TRBD1. Specimen: naive CD4+ T cells sorted from blood. Sample subset: CD45RA+ positively selected. The TCR comes from a man under 40 in good health. DNA for the CDR3: TGTGCCACCTCCGGGACAGGGATCCTTAACTATGGCTACACCTTC. Amino acids: CATSGTGILNYGYTF.